Below, 23 T cell receptor beta chains from the same sample are listed, as sequenced in a study of blood T cell repertoires in COVID-19. Assay: immunoSEQ multiplex PCR; the TCRdb copy retains only in-frame clones and omits some. This sample has over 70,000 clones, with around 80% found just once. The sequenced sample consisted of peripheral blood. These receptors came from a man between 70 and 80 years old who had recovered from COVID-19.

This chain uses TRBV2 with TRBJ1-1; D unresolved. The CDR3 spans 14 residues. V lost 3 bases to trimming and J lost 6 bases, with 14 bases between them. Germline CDR1 and CDR2: SNHLY and FYNNEI. This chain's CDR3 is CASSETPGRAEAFF. The CDR3 DNA is TGTGCCAGCAGTGAGACGCCTGGGAGGGCTGAAGCTTTCTTT.

The chain links TRBV6-1 to TRBJ1-2; the D gene is possibly TRBD1 (6 bases). The CDR3 contains 15 residues. The germline CDR1 and CDR2 sequences are MNHNS and SASEGT. V lost 2 bases to trimming and J lost 5 bases, with 15 bases between them. The CDR3 loop reads CASSEPGQRAYGYTF. CDR3 nucleotides: TGTGCCAGCAGTGAACCGGGACAAAGGGCGTATGGCTACACCTTC.

V gene TRBV28 combines with J gene TRBJ1-4, with unresolved D. With 7 bases removed from V and 0 bases from J, the gap between germline ends came to 3 bases. Germline lookup yields CDR1 MDHEN and CDR2 SYDVKM. This CDR3 contains 12 residues. The CDR3 loop reads CASTATNEKLFF. The DNA for the CDR3 is TGTGCCAGCACTGCAACTAATGAAAAACTGTTTTTT.

This clone was observed once. CDR3 sequence: CASSYFPGTSGSSSTDTQYF. The CDR3 nucleotides are TGTGCCAGTAGTTATTTCCCCGGGACTAGCGGGTCCTCCAGCACAGATACGCAGTATTTT. The chain links TRBV19 to TRBJ2-3; TRBD2 aligns across 12 bases. This CDR3 comprises 20 residues. The germline gives CDR1 LNHDA, CDR2 SQIVND (reference sequence). The V and J ends lost 5 bases and 0 bases, in that order; junction bases with no gene match: 15.

The chain recombines TRBV24-1 with TRBJ2-1; the match to TRBD2 covers 7 bases. The CDR3 covers 15 residues. V lost 3 bases and J lost 4; bases outside the gene matches: 5. The germline V gene has CDR1 KGHDR and CDR2 SFDVKD. The DNA for the CDR3 is TGTGCCACCAGTGATCCCGGGACTAATTACAATGAGCAGTTCTTC. Protein product: CATSDPGTNYNEQFF.

The genes are TRBV11-2 and TRBJ2-7; tentative D call: TRBD2 (6 bases). Germline assignment: CDR1 SGHAT and CDR2 FQNNGV. This CDR3 spans 13 amino acids. V was shortened by 6 bases and J by 1 base, with 10 bases between the two germline ends. The CDR3 region has the DNA TGTGCCAGCAGTTTTAGCGGTTCCTACGAGCAGTACTTC. This codes for CASSFSGSYEQYF. The full variable domain, rest sourced from reference TRBV11-2 and TRBJ2-7, is EAGVAQSPRYKIIEKRQSVAFWCNPISGHATLYWYQQILGQGPKLLIQFQNNGVVDDSQLPKDRFSAERLKGVDSTLKIQPAKLEDSAVYLCASSFSGSYEQYFGPGTRLTVT.

V usage is TRBV6-2 or TRBV6-3 and J usage is TRBJ1-3, with 7 bases matching TRBD1. In germline, CDR1 is MNHEY, CDR2 SVGEGT. With V trimmed by 6 bases and J by 6 bases, 8 bases remained unmatched. The CDR3 spans 14 residues. The CDR3 bases are TGTGCCAGCAGCTCCGGACAGGTTCTAAACACCATATATTTT. It yields the protein CASSSGQVLNTIYF.

The rearrangement joins TRBV7-2 to TRBJ2-7, with a weak D call TRBD2 (5 bases). The CDR3 totals 13 residues. The germline gives CDR1 SGHTA, CDR2 FQGNSA. V dropped 6 bases and J dropped 4 bases, with 13 bases sitting between them. In DNA form, the CDR3 reads TGTGCCAGCAGGGAGGTCACCGTATACGAGCAGTACTTC. It specifies CASREVTVYEQYF.

The V gene is TRBV19, the J gene TRBJ1-5; 7 bases line up with TRBD1. The CDR3 runs 16 residues. The J segment lost 6 bases and the V segment lost 7 bases, leaving 15 bases of the junction unmatched. The germline V gene has CDR1 LNHDA and CDR2 SQIVND (reference sequence). CDR3 amino acids: CASTTQNRGGSQPQHF. The CDR3 DNA reads as TGTGCCAGTACGACCCAGAACAGGGGAGGTTCTCAGCCCCAGCATTTT. Supplemented by reference TRBV19 and TRBJ1-5, the full variable domain reads DGGITQSPKYLFRKEGQNVTLSCEQNLNHDAMYWYRQDPGQGLRLIYYSQIVNDFQKGDIAEGYSVSREKKESFPLTVTSAQKNPTAFYLCASTTQNRGGSQPQHFGDGTRLSIL.

This rearrangement joins TRBV19 to TRBJ1-5; D might be TRBD1 (5 bases). V lost 9 bases to trimming and J lost 0 bases, with 21 bases between them. The CDR3 is 17 residues long. Per germline, CDR1 LNHDA and CDR2 SQIVND (reference sequence). CDR3 coding DNA: TGTGCCAGCACCTGGGGGATGGGGGGTTATAGCAATCAGCCCCAGCATTTT. Translating gives CASTWGMGGYSNQPQHF.

The chain has TRBV2 and TRBJ1-5; 9 bases line up with TRBD1. The CDR3 extends over 15 amino acids. Germline-derived CDR1 and CDR2 are SNHLY and FYNNEI. V lost 7 bases and J lost 6; bases outside the gene matches: 10. The CDR3 DNA sequence: TGTGCCAGCAACCAGGGACAGGGTGTGAGTCAGCCCCAGCATTTT. Translated, it gives CASNQGQGVSQPQHF.

This clone is medium-sized by share. The chain links TRBV7-2 to TRBJ1-2, with 7 bases identical to TRBD1. Trimming removed 4 bases from V and 6 bases from J; junction bases left unmatched: 11. The CDR3 sequence is 15 residues long. In germline, CDR1 is SGHTA, CDR2 FQGNSA. The CDR3: CASSSNRGQADGYTF. The CDR3 nucleotides are TGTGCCAGCAGCTCGAACAGGGGCCAAGCAGATGGCTACACCTTC.

The chain joins TRBV5-1 to TRBJ2-3; 13 bases are shared with TRBD2. The CDR3 extends over 17 amino acids. Germline CDR1 reads SGHRS; CDR2 reads YFSETQ. Unmatched junction bases numbered 8, after V lost 4 bases and J lost 3 bases. CDR3 region: CASSTSGRALGTDTQYF. The CDR3 coding sequence is TGCGCCAGCAGCACTAGCGGGAGGGCCTTGGGGACAGATACGCAGTATTTT.

The chain links TRBV28 to TRBJ1-4; maybe TRBD1 (5 bases). The ends were cut back, 6 bases at V and 0 bases at J, with 14 bases in the middle. Germline CDR1 and CDR2: MDHEN and SYDVKM. This CDR3 comprises 16 residues. The CDR3 nucleotides are TGTGCCAGCAGCCCTCCGGGGGTCCCAACTAATGAAAAACTGTTTTTT. It translates to CASSPPGVPTNEKLFF.

V and J are TRBV6-6 and TRBJ1-4, with 7 positions matching TRBD1. The CDR3 loop spans 14 amino acids. Trimming at V came to 2 bases and at J to 4 bases, leaving 1 base not matched to a gene. The V gene's germline CDR1 is MNHNY and CDR2 SVGAGI (reference sequence). The CDR3: CASSYGTDNEKLFF. For the CDR3, the DNA is TGTGCCAGCAGTTACGGGACAGATAATGAAAAACTGTTTTTT.

In DNA form, the CDR3 reads TGTGCCAGCACATCTTACGGGGAGCAGTTCTTC. Encoded protein: CASTSYGEQFF. The chain employs TRBV27 and TRBJ2-1; D unclear. Trimming took off 7 bases at V and 10 bases at J, with 11 bases between the two ends. The CDR3 spans 11 residues. Germline V gene sequence: CDR1 MNHEY, CDR2 SMNVEV (reference sequence).

V gene TRBV18 combines with J gene TRBJ1-1; 7 bases fit TRBD1. The germline V gene has CDR1 KGHSH and CDR2 LQKENI. The CDR3 is 14 residues long. V was clipped by 4 bases and J by 0 bases; unmatched bases: 2. CDR3 protein: CASSRGTVNTEAFF. The CDR3 DNA reads as TGTGCCAGCTCACGGGGGACAGTGAACACTGAAGCTTTCTTT.

The chain combines TRBV5-1 with TRBJ2-7, with TRBD1 as a possible D gene (6 bases). CDR1 and CDR2 from the germline V gene are SGHRS and YFSETQ. CDR3 length: 13 amino acids. The germline V and J ends were trimmed by 7 bases and 3 bases, with 14 bases remaining between them. The CDR3 reads CASRGGIYYEQYF. The CDR3 DNA follows: TGCGCCAGCCGAGGGGGTATTTACTACGAGCAGTACTTC.

The genes are TRBV28 and TRBJ1-6; 8 bases map to TRBD1. CDR3 length: 17 amino acids. Germline V gene data show CDR1 as MDHEN and CDR2 as SYDVKM. The junction had 11 bases not matched to a gene; V was cut back by 3 bases and J by 7 bases. The CDR3 sequence: CASSFQGAWGKNSPLHF. The CDR3, as DNA: TGTGCCAGCAGTTTTCAGGGGGCGTGGGGTAAAAATTCACCCCTCCACTTT.

The chain combines TRBV19 with TRBJ1-5; TRBD1 matches 12 bases. The length of the CDR3 is 16 residues. Trimming at V came to 2 bases and at J to 5 bases, leaving 4 bases not matched to a gene. The germline CDR1 and CDR2 sequences are LNHDA and SQIVND (reference sequence). The CDR3 sequence is CASSILRDRGHQPQHF. The CDR3 DNA reads TGTGCCAGTAGTATATTGCGGGACAGGGGGCATCAGCCCCAGCATTTT.

This clone was detected once. The CDR3 loop reads CASSTEGLLPSLHF. CDR3 nucleotides: TGCGCCAGCAGCACGGAAGGACTGCTGCCGTCCCTCCACTTT. The V gene is TRBV5-1, the J gene TRBJ1-6, with D unresolved. The CDR3 runs 14 residues. Germline V CDR1 and CDR2: SGHRS, YFSETQ. Trimming took off 4 bases at V and 14 bases at J, with 19 bases between the two ends. Looking up the rest from reference TRBV5-1 and TRBJ1-6 gives the full variable domain: KAGVTQTPRYLIKTRGQQVTLSCSPISGHRSVSWYQQTPGQGLQFLFEYFSETQRNKGNFPGRFSGRQFSNSRSEMNVSTLELGDSALYLCASSTEGLLPSLHFGNGTRLTVT.

The CDR3 loop reads CAWSPGGTQETQYF. The CDR3 region has the DNA TGTGCCTGGTCTCCCGGGGGGACCCAAGAGACCCAGTACTTC. This chain connects TRBV30 to TRBJ2-5, with 7 bases identical to TRBD2. This CDR3 is built from 14 residues. Germline loops: CDR1 GTSNPN, CDR2 SVGIG (reference sequence). Trimming at V came to 5 bases and at J to 1 base, leaving 7 bases not matched to a gene.

V usage is TRBV27 and J usage is TRBJ2-1; 7 nucleotides line up with TRBD1. CDR1 and CDR2 from the germline V gene are MNHEY and SMNVEV (reference sequence). Germline trimming cut 6 bases from V and 2 bases from J; bases unmatched to any gene: 10. The CDR3 runs to 16 residues. The CDR3 sequence: CASSPFGDSPYNEQFF. The CDR3 nucleotides are TGTGCCAGCAGCCCATTTGGGGACAGCCCCTACAATGAGCAGTTCTTC.